This entry lists 21 T cell receptor beta chains sequenced from one sample in a study of cytomegalovirus exposure and HLA in healthy donors. Amplification used 60 Vbeta primers and 13 Jbeta primers. Clones were sequenced by immunoSEQ multiplex PCR, and TCRdb holds only the in-frame ones, with some missing. The sample gives approximately 130,000 clones, about 83% of which show up once; roughly 3.6% is in the top ten. Sequencing used PBMCs. The receptors here all came from a young man in good health and CMV-seronegative.

V is TRBV5-1 and J is TRBJ1-6, with TRBD1 as a possible D gene (6 bases). Looked up from germline, CDR1 is SGHRS and CDR2 is YFSETQ. The CDR3 consists of 16 residues. The V end lost 4 bases, the J end lost 6 bases, and 17 bases lay between the germline ends. CDR3 sequence (DNA): TGCGCCAGCAGCAGCTCGTGGGACACGGGTAATTCACCCCTCCACTTT. Its translation: CASSSSWDTGNSPLHF.

The chain links TRBV7-9 to TRBJ1-5; no clear D. V was shortened by 1 base and J by 2 bases, with 6 bases between the two germline ends. This CDR3 has 14 amino acids. Looked up from germline, CDR1 is SEHNR and CDR2 is FQNEAQ (reference sequence). The CDR3 reads CASSLGEGNQPQHF. In DNA form, the CDR3 reads TGTGCCAGCAGCTTAGGTGAGGGCAATCAGCCCCAGCATTTT. The whole variable domain, remainder taken from reference TRBV7-9 and TRBJ1-5, is DTGVSQNPRHKITKRGQNVTFRCDPISEHNRLYWYRQTLGQGPEFLTYFQNEAQLEKSRLLSDRFSAERPKGSFSTLEIQRTEQGDSAMYLCASSLGEGNQPQHFGDGTRLSIL.

This clone was recorded only once. The genes are TRBV7-9 and TRBJ2-7, with 9 positions matching TRBD1. This CDR3 has 15 residues. CDR1 SEHNR and CDR2 FQNEAQ come from the germline V gene (reference sequence). Trimming at V came to 5 bases and at J to 5 bases, leaving 10 bases not matched to a gene. The CDR3 DNA follows: TGTGCCAGCAGCAGGGAAGGGACAGGGTTTGACGAGCAGTACTTC. This codes for CASSREGTGFDEQYF.

The chain couples TRBV29-1 to TRBJ2-1; 7 nucleotides match TRBD1. Germline V gives CDR1 SQVTM, CDR2 ANQGSEA. This CDR3 region has 12 residues. The ends lost 3 bases at V and 4 bases at J; junction bases unmatched: 0. CDR3 nucleotide sequence: TGCAGCGTTGAGGGACAGTACAATGAGCAGTTCTTC. Protein: CSVEGQYNEQFF.

J is TRBJ2-3 and V is TRBV4-1, with TRBD2 identical over 14 bases. V lost 4 bases to trimming and J lost 7 bases; unmatched junction nucleotides: 10. CDR1 is MGHRA and CDR2 is YSYEKL in the germline V gene. The CDR3 has 17 amino acids. The CDR3 spells CASSLGLAGAQGNTQYF. CDR3 nucleotide sequence: TGCGCCAGCAGCCTGGGACTAGCGGGGGCCCAGGGAAATACGCAGTATTTT.

The chain links TRBV6-1 to TRBJ1-1, with TRBD1 matching 7 bases. V was pared by 11 bases and J by 1 base, with 7 bases of the junction left unmatched. CDR1 is MNHNS, CDR2 SASEGT, per germline. This CDR3 comprises 13 residues. DNA of the CDR3: TGTGCCGCAGGGGGGTTGGCGAACACTGAAGCTTTCTTT. Its translation is CAAGGLANTEAFF.

The rearrangement joins TRBV11-3 to TRBJ2-1; D is ambiguous. V was trimmed by 8 bases and J by 3 bases, leaving 11 bases between them. CDR3 length: 13 amino acids. Germline CDR1 and CDR2: SGHNT and YENEEA. CDR3 bases: TGTGCCAGCGGATTGGGCCGCTACAATGAGCAGTTCTTC. Translating it yields CASGLGRYNEQFF.

The V call is TRBV7-6, the J call TRBJ2-7; 7 nucleotides match TRBD1. CDR1 and CDR2 (germline): SGHVS, FNYEAQ. CDR3 size: 14 residues. V lost 4 bases, J lost 6 bases, and 9 bases stayed unmatched. The CDR3 DNA is TGTGCCAGCAGCTCTAAAACAGGGGATGCCGAGCAGTACTTC. This sequence encodes CASSSKTGDAEQYF.

The chain carries TRBV30 and TRBJ2-1; 10 bases are a match to TRBD2. The germline CDR1 and CDR2 sequences are GTSNPN and SVGIG (reference sequence). This CDR3 region has 14 residues. V lost 5 bases, J lost 5 bases, and 6 bases stayed unmatched. CDR3: CAWAPGLANNEQFF. The CDR3 nucleotides read TGTGCCTGGGCCCCGGGACTAGCGAACAATGAGCAGTTCTTC.

This rearrangement joins TRBV18 to TRBJ2-7, with 7 nucleotides matching TRBD1. Germline CDR1 and CDR2: KGHSH and LQKENI. J was trimmed by 2 bases and V by 8 bases; bases with no gene match: 12. This CDR3 has 15 amino acids. This chain's CDR3 is CASPPTGTNPYEQYF. The CDR3 DNA reads as TGTGCCAGCCCCCCGACAGGGACCAACCCCTACGAGCAGTACTTC.

A few counts support this clone. The chain has TRBV4-1 and TRBJ2-7, with 9 bases aligning to TRBD1. The CDR3 consists of 12 residues. Trimming removed 9 bases from V and 4 bases from J; junction bases left unmatched: 4. Germline V CDR1 and CDR2: MGHRA, YSYEKL. Written as DNA, the CDR3 is TGCGCCAGTTCGACAGGGGGATACGAGCAGTACTTC. This sequence encodes CASSTGGYEQYF.

V usage is TRBV7-6 and J usage is TRBJ2-6; 7 bases line up with TRBD1. V lost 1 base to trimming and J lost 1 base; unmatched junction nucleotides: 4. The CDR3 contains 17 residues. Germline lookup yields CDR1 SGHVS and CDR2 FNYEAQ. The CDR3: CASSLGQGTSGANVLTF. For the CDR3, the DNA is TGTGCCAGCAGCTTAGGACAGGGTACTTCTGGGGCCAACGTCCTGACTTTC.

V is TRBV7-2 and J is TRBJ2-5, with TRBD2 identical over 9 bases. The CDR3 has 17 amino acids. V was clipped by 2 bases and J by 2 bases; unmatched bases: 9. Germline CDR1 reads SGHTA; CDR2 reads FQGNSA. CDR3 sequence (DNA): TGTGCCAGCAGCTTAAGTCTAAGCGGGGGGACTCAAGAGACCCAGTACTTC. The encoded protein is CASSLSLSGGTQETQYF.

This chain uses TRBV5-6 with TRBJ2-3; D is perhaps TRBD1 (5 bases). Trimming removed 1 base at V and 2 bases at J, with 11 bases between. Germline CDR1 is SGHDT and CDR2 is YYEEEE. This CDR3 is built from 15 residues. This CDR3 is CASSLRQGITDTQYF. The CDR3 DNA is TGTGCCAGCAGCTTGAGGCAGGGTATCACAGATACGCAGTATTTT. Together with reference TRBV5-6 and TRBJ2-3, the CDR3 gives the full variable domain: DAGVTQSPTHLIKTRGQQVTLRCSPKSGHDTVSWYQQALGQGPQFIFQYYEEEERQRGNFPDRFSGHQFPNYSSELNVNALLLGDSALYLCASSLRQGITDTQYFGPGTRLTVL.

The genes are TRBV28 and TRBJ2-7; unclear D gene. The CDR3 totals 15 residues. Germline V gives CDR1 MDHEN, CDR2 SYDVKM. V was pared by 7 bases and J by 5 bases, with 21 bases between. CDR3 nucleotide sequence: TGTGCCAGCAACCCCGGAGCGATCCTAGAGGACGAGCAGTACTTC. Amino acid sequence: CASNPGAILEDEQYF.

The rearrangement uses TRBV6-5 and TRBJ1-2; 8 bases line up with TRBD1. V shed 8 bases and J 5 bases; nucleotides not matched to a gene: 7. This CDR3 has 13 residues. Germline-derived CDR1 and CDR2 are MNHEY and SVGAGI. CDR3 DNA: TGTGCCAGCCTCCCCGGGACAGGATATGGCTACACCTTC. Translating it yields CASLPGTGYGYTF.

V and J are TRBV5-1 and TRBJ2-1; tentatively, D is TRBD2 (6 bases). This CDR3 comprises 17 residues. Germline CDR1 and CDR2: SGHRS and YFSETQ. V was shortened by 0 bases and J by 12 bases, with 25 bases between the two germline ends. Here the CDR3 reads CASSLVATRGFTMRQFF. For the CDR3, the DNA is TGCGCCAGCAGCTTGGTAGCGACTAGGGGATTTACAATGAGGCAGTTCTTC.

This chain uses TRBV9 with TRBJ2-1, with TRBD2 as a possible D gene (6 bases). With 3 bases removed from V and 3 bases from J, the gap between germline ends came to 13 bases. Germline CDR1 SGDLS, CDR2 YYNGEE. This CDR3 is 15 amino acids long. The CDR3 DNA reads TGTGCCAGCAGCGCGAATAGCGGAATCTACAATGAGCAGTTCTTC. This codes for CASSANSGIYNEQFF. The full variable domain, rest sourced from reference TRBV9 and TRBJ2-1, is DSGVTQTPKHLITATGQRVTLRCSPRSGDLSVYWYQQSLDQGLQFLIQYYNGEERAKGNILERFSAQQFPDLHSELNLSSLELGDSALYFCASSANSGIYNEQFFGPGTRLTVL.

This clone was counted once. CDR3 amino acids: CATQFKTGKYF. In DNA form, the CDR3 reads TGTGCCACCCAGTTTAAGACTGGCAAGTACTTC. The chain carries TRBV28 and TRBJ2-7; no firm D call. There are 11 residues in the CDR3. Germline values: CDR1 MDHEN, CDR2 SYDVKM. Trimming took 10 bases from V and 11 from J, leaving 18 bases between them.

This chain joins TRBV6-4 and TRBJ2-1; TRBD2 agrees at 10 bases. V lost 3 bases and J lost 8; bases outside the gene matches: 7. Germline assignment: CDR1 MRHNA and CDR2 SNTAGT. CDR3 size: 15 residues. The CDR3 protein is CASSEGSGGTHEQFF. The CDR3 DNA is TGTGCCAGCAGTGAGGGTAGCGGGGGGACGCATGAGCAGTTCTTC.

The rearrangement joins TRBV19 to TRBJ2-5, with TRBD2 matching over 8 bases. V gave up 1 base and J gave up 1 base; unmatched junction bases: 8. CDR1 and CDR2 (germline): LNHDA, SQIVND (reference sequence). The CDR3 is 17 amino acids. This chain's CDR3 is CASSIVRQAGAQETQYF. The DNA of the CDR3 is TGTGCCAGTAGTATAGTAAGGCAAGCGGGAGCCCAAGAGACCCAGTACTTC.